A single T cell receptor beta chain is shown here with its context. Distinct nucleotide sequences in the sample also encode this CDR3. Trimming shortened V by 4 bases and J by 4 bases, and 8 bases separated the two germline ends. Germline V gene data show CDR1 as MDHEN and CDR2 as SYDVKM. CDR3 length: 13 residues. This entry belongs to a study of cytomegalovirus exposure and HLA in healthy donors. PCR primers comprised 60 Vbeta and 13 Jbeta primers. Some clones are missing from TCRdb's copy, which holds only in-frame ones; the method was immunoSEQ multiplex PCR. This sample has fewer than 200,000 clones, with approximately 80% found just once.

Sequencing was done on a sample of PBMCs. The rearrangement links TRBV28 to TRBJ1-5; D uncertain. The receptor comes from a man aged 50-59 years in good health and CMV-seropositive. CDR3 amino acids: CASSSQNNQPQHF. The CDR3 DNA reads TGTGCCAGCAGTTCACAGAATAATCAGCCCCAGCATTTT.